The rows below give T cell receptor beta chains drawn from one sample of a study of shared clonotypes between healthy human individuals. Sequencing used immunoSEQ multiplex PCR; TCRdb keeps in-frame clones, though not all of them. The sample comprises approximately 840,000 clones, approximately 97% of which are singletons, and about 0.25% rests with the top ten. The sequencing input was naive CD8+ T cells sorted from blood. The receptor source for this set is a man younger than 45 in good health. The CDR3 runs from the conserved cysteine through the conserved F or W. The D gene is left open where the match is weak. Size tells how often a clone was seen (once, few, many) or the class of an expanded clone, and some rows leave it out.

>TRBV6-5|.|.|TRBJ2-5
CASSLRGGGETQYF
TGTGCCAGCAGTTTACGGGGAGGCGGGGAGACCCAGTACTTC
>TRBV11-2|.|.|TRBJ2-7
CASSFLSYEQYF
TGTGCCAGCAGCTTCCTCTCCTACGAGCAGTACTTC
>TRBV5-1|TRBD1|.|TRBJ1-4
CASSLGDRLEKLFF
TGCGCCAGCAGCTTGGGGGACAGGCTAGAAAAACTGTTTTTT
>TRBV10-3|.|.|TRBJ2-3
CAISESGDTQYF
TGTGCCATCAGTGAGTCCGGGGATACGCAGTATTTT
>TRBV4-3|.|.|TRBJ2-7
CASSQDMADSYEQYF
TGCGCCAGCAGCCAAGATATGGCGGACTCTTACGAGCAGTACTTC
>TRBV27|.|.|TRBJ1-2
CASSLSLKGYGYTF
TGTGCCAGCAGTTTATCCTTAAAAGGTTATGGCTACACCTTC
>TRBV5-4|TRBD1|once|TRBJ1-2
CASSQGLGQGIVYGYTF
TGTGCCAGCAGCCAGGGCCTCGGACAGGGGATTGTCTATGGCTACACCTTC
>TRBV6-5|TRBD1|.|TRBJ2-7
CASSHGTGNYEQYF
TGTGCCAGCAGTCACGGGACAGGGAACTACGAGCAGTACTTC
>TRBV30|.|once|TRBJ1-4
CAWRTNEKLFF
TGTGCCTGGAGGACGAATGAAAAACTGTTTTTT
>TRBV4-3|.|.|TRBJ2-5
CASSPVGGEVETQYF
TGCGCCAGCAGCCCCGTGGGTGGGGAGGTAGAGACCCAGTACTTC
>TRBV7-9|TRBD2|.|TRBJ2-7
CASSPSGRVDEQYF
TGTGCCAGCAGCCCTAGCGGGAGGGTCGACGAGCAGTACTTC
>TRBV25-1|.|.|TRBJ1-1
CASSPITGLNTEAFF
TGTGCCAGCAGCCCGATCACAGGGCTGAACACTGAAGCTTTCTTT
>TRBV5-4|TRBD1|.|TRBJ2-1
CASSAGQGEYNEQFF
TGTGCCAGCAGCGCCGGACAGGGAGAATACAATGAGCAGTTCTTC
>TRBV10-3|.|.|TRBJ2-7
CAISAGVPAYEQYF
TGTGCCATCAGTGCGGGGGTTCCCGCCTACGAGCAGTACTTC
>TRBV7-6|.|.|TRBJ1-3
CASSLAQGPSSGNTIYF
TGTGCCAGCAGCTTAGCCCAGGGGCCTAGCTCTGGAAACACCATATATTTT
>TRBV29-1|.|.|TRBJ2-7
CSVEERGVNSYEQYF
TGCAGCGTCGAGGAAAGGGGGGTCAACTCCTACGAGCAGTACTTC
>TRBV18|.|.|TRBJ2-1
CASSPPIRETYNEQFF
TGTGCCAGCTCCCCCCCGATCCGCGAGACATACAATGAGCAGTTCTTC
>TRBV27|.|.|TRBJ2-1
CASGRILNEQFF
TGTGCCAGCGGGAGAATCCTTAATGAGCAGTTCTTC
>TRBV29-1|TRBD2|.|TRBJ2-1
CSVVAGVRNEQFF
TGCAGCGTTGTAGCGGGAGTGAGGAATGAGCAGTTCTTC
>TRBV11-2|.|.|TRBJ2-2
CASSLGGLGELFF
TGTGCCAGCAGTCTGGGCGGCTTGGGGGAGCTGTTTTTT
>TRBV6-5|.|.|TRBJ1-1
CASSTLTGLFTEAFF
TGTGCCAGCAGTACACTGACAGGATTGTTCACTGAAGCTTTCTTT
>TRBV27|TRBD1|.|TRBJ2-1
CASSPQTGEAYNEQFF
TGTGCCAGCAGTCCCCAGACAGGGGAGGCCTACAATGAGCAGTTCTTC
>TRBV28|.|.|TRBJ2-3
CASKSGLGDRVLTDTQYF
TGTGCCAGCAAATCGGGACTAGGAGACAGGGTATTGACAGATACGCAGTATTTT
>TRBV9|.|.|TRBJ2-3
CASSALSTDTQYF
TGTGCCAGCAGCGCTTTAAGCACAGATACGCAGTATTTT
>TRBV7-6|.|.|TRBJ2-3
CASSLMGEADTQYF
TGTGCCAGCAGCTTAATGGGAGAGGCAGATACGCAGTATTTT
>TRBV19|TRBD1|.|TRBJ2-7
CASSLSGQGHEQYF
TGTGCCAGTAGCCTCTCGGGACAGGGGCACGAGCAGTACTTC
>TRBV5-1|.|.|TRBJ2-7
CASSVQGPQPVYEQYF
TGCGCCAGCAGCGTCCAGGGTCCCCAACCCGTCTACGAGCAGTACTTC
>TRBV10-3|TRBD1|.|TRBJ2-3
CAISEGQGGHTDTQYF
TGTGCCATCAGTGAGGGACAGGGGGGTCACACAGATACGCAGTATTTT